The following is a T cell receptor (beta chain) sequence with its context. Its antigen remains unidentified. This sample stems from a study of identifying expanded T cells in peripheral blood. During the collection period, no donor immune events like infections were recorded. The germline V gene encodes CDR1 MGHRA and CDR2 YSYEKL. This CDR3 is 16 amino acids long. After removal of 3 bases from V and 8 bases from J, the junction contained 13 bases not matched to a gene. Here immunoSEQ multiplex PCR was the method, and the copy in TCRdb shows in-frame clones only, minus some. The table has roughly 100,000 clones, almost 90% seen once. Regarding the study as a whole: Across healthy donors, higher total template counts meant significantly greater approximately two-week count variance. Technical replicates showed roughly 1.2 changed clones; two weeks 15 to 20; four weeks 19.

Input material: blood. The chain combines TRBV4-1 with TRBJ1-2; 9 bases align to TRBD1. The TCR originated in a person aged 18 to 75 in good health. The CDR3 DNA sequence: TGCGCCAGCAGCCACTTAAGGGACAGGGCCTTGGGGGGCTACACCTTC. Residues: CASSHLRDRALGGYTF.